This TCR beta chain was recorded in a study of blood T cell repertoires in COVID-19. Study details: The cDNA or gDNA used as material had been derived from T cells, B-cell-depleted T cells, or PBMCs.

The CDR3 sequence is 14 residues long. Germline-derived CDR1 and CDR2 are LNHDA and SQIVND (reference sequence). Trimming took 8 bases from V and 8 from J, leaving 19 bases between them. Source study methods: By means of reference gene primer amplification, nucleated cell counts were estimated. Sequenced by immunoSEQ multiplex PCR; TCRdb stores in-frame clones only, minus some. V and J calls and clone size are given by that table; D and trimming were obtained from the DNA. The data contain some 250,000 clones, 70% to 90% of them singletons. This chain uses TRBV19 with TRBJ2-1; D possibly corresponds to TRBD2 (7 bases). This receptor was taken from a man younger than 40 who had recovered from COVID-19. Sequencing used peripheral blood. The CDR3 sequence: CASQVGGAQDEQFF. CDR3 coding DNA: TGTGCCAGTCAAGTGGGGGGGGCTCAGGATGAGCAGTTCTTC. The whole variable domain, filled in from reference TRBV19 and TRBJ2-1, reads DGGITQSPKYLFRKEGQNVTLSCEQNLNHDAMYWYRQDPGQGLRLIYYSQIVNDFQKGDIAEGYSVSREKKESFPLTVTSAQKNPTAFYLCASQVGGAQDEQFFGPGTRLTVL.